The rows below give T cell receptor beta chains drawn from one sample of a study of cytomegalovirus exposure and HLA in healthy donors. Assay: immunoSEQ multiplex PCR; the TCRdb copy retains only in-frame clones and omits some. Here the sample spans 250,000 to 400,000 clones, approximately 86% being singletons. The sample consisted of PBMCs. The receptor source for this set is a man aged 25-45 years in good health and CMV-seronegative. Both conserved end residues are trimmed from each CDR3. For some rows the clone size is stated as once, few or many, or as a class when expanded; others skip it.

clone_size j_call v_call cdr3_aa
NA TRBJ2-2 TRBV6-5 ASSYRRTGTGELF
NA TRBJ1-6 TRBV6-1 ASSEVQGENSPLH
NA TRBJ2-5 TRBV7-9 ASSLGRASGGGTQY
NA TRBJ2-7 TRBV4-1 ASSAQGNYEQY
NA TRBJ2-7 TRBV21-1 ASSFIAGIKYEQY
NA TRBJ2-1 TRBV19 ASSIAGGIYNEQF
NA TRBJ2-7 TRBV5-5 ASGQGASYEQY
NA TRBJ2-5 TRBV12-5 ASGPQTGALSETQY
NA TRBJ2-7 TRBV2 ASSTRQGTYEQY
NA TRBJ1-6 TRBV28 ASRRAGVSPLH
few TRBJ2-7 TRBV2 ASRPGLAQQY
once TRBJ1-1 TRBV4-1 ASSQAPTGPNTEAF
NA TRBJ2-7 TRBV2 ASSIQPGGGDYEQY
NA TRBJ2-3 TRBV19 ASRRGGSTDTQY
NA TRBJ2-7 TRBV5-8 ASSLFSGTGLYEQY
once TRBJ1-4 TRBV5-6 ASSLRGTAEKLF
NA TRBJ1-6 TRBV27 ASSSLQGSYNSPLH
once TRBJ2-5 TRBV2 ASSEDLATQETQY
NA TRBJ1-2 TRBV6-5 ASSYDSETYGYT
NA TRBJ2-7 TRBV13 ASSSTGTGGDEQY
NA TRBJ2-3 TRBV11-2 ASSPRVLGGDTQY
NA TRBJ2-3 TRBV11-2 ASSLDLTGITDTQY
NA TRBJ1-5 TRBV19 ASVTRYSNQPQH
once TRBJ2-1 TRBV9 ASSGLADYNEQF
NA TRBJ2-1 TRBV7-7 ASSLGTGRGNEQF
NA TRBJ1-3 TRBV6-6 ASSPRDLRTGNTIY
NA TRBJ1-1 TRBV5-1 ASSLDHEAF
NA TRBJ1-2 TRBV5-4 ASSPKGQHVHYGYT
NA TRBJ2-5 TRBV5-6 ASSQGQVETQY
NA TRBJ1-1 TRBV11-2 ASSLAEGTDLFEAF
once TRBJ2-1 TRBV6-1 ASSVSGIEQF
NA TRBJ2-7 TRBV5-8 ASSSPSYEQY
NA TRBJ1-3 TRBV6-5 ASSYGAGSGNTIY
NA TRBJ1-5 TRBV5-5 ASSYLTGAQEPQH
NA TRBJ1-6 TRBV10-2 ASSVEGGNSPLH
few TRBJ1-6 TRBV25-1 ASSPGGTVLPLH
NA TRBJ1-5 TRBV27 ASSLWAGDNQPQH
few TRBJ1-2 TRBV7-2 ASSLAGQGYYGYT
NA TRBJ2-1 TRBV13 ASSFSYEQF
once TRBJ1-2 TRBV27 ASSLYSGTGKSYGYT
NA TRBJ2-3 TRBV7-8 ASSFPPGLAGAQTDTQY
NA TRBJ1-6 TRBV27 ASSFEFSPILYRNNSPLH
NA TRBJ1-4 TRBV6-1 ASSRAYWEKLF
once TRBJ1-1 TRBV10-3 AAGENTEAF
NA TRBJ2-5 TRBV4-3 ASSQVQGRETQY
NA TRBJ2-1 TRBV7-9 ASSLREQF
NA TRBJ1-2 TRBV5-6 ASSLGRAPGGVDGYT
NA TRBJ2-5 TRBV5-6 ASSVWGLAGSFWVETQY
NA TRBJ2-6 TRBV30 AGSGGIPGANVLT
NA TRBJ2-3 TRBV6-5 ASSLQGGTDTQY
once TRBJ1-5 TRBV5-5 ASSSDPRGPQH
NA TRBJ1-2 TRBV27 ASSLSTGGAYGYT
NA TRBJ1-4 TRBV27 ASRDRGYRTNEKLF
NA TRBJ2-1 TRBV7-6 ASRNEAGGYNEQF
NA TRBJ2-5 TRBV11-2 ASSLVSPLETQY
NA TRBJ1-3 TRBV6-5 ASRNNRGAGNTIY